This TCR beta chain was sequenced during a study of blood T cell repertoires in COVID-19. Whole-study context: The cDNA or gDNA used as material had been derived from T cells, B-cell-depleted T cells, or PBMCs.

Here immunoSEQ multiplex PCR was the method, and the copy in TCRdb shows in-frame clones only, minus some. The sample contains 130,000 to 150,000 clones, over 70% of which appear only once. Only a few counts were recorded for this clone. Germline-derived CDR1 and CDR2 are SGHRS and YFSETQ. V lost 3 bases to trimming and J lost 8 bases; unmatched junction nucleotides: 8. The CDR3 is 14 amino acids. Sequencing input: peripheral blood. The sequence derives from a woman aged 60-75 years with acute or convalescent COVID-19. V usage is TRBV5-1 and J usage is TRBJ1-2; 9 positions agree with TRBD1. The CDR3 nucleotides read TGCGCCAGCAGCTACGGACAGGGGACCGGCGGCTACACCTTC. This encodes CASSYGQGTGGYTF.